This T cell receptor (beta chain) was recorded in a study of blood T cell repertoires in COVID-19. Study-wide background: In each case, the material was cDNA or gDNA derived from T cells, B-cell-depleted T cells, or PBMCs.

The germline V gene encodes CDR1 KGHDR and CDR2 SFDVKD. Germline trimming cut 7 bases from V and 3 bases from J; bases unmatched to any gene: 9. CDR3 length: 15 amino acids. The method was immunoSEQ multiplex PCR; TCRdb's version includes in-frame clones alone and lacks a portion of them. The repertoire consists of a few hundred thousand clones, with approximately 88% occurring once and the leading ten covering 6.9%. The receptor was isolated from a woman in her twenties or thirties who had recovered from COVID-19. The rearrangement joins TRBV24-1 to TRBJ2-5; 8 nucleotides align to TRBD2. The sample consisted of peripheral blood. The CDR3, as DNA: TGTGCCACCAGCAAAGGACTAGCAGAGAAAGAGACCCAGTACTTC. This encodes CATSKGLAEKETQYF.